This T cell receptor beta chain came from a study of patients and donors after allogeneic stem cell transplantation. J lost 5 bases, V lost 5 bases, and 6 bases had no gene match. Per germline, CDR1 SGHNT and CDR2 YENEEA. The length of the CDR3 is 14 residues. TCRdb redid the calling of the RT-PCR reads with MiXCR, one entry per CDR3 protein. Here the sample spans approximately 160,000 distinct CDR3 sequences, over 25% being singletons. This TCR derives from a human donor who was either an allogeneic HSCT recipient or a stem cell or donor lymphocyte infusion donor (not recorded which). It is not recorded whose cells these are; they may come from a transplant donor. The chain couples TRBV11-3 to TRBJ2-1, with 7 nucleotides matching TRBD1. Sequencing was performed on blood, either unsorted or a sorted T cell fraction (not recorded which). CDR3 loop: CASSPRDSNNEQFF. The DNA of the CDR3 is TGTGCCAGCAGCCCGAGGGACAGCAACAATGAGCAGTTCTTC.